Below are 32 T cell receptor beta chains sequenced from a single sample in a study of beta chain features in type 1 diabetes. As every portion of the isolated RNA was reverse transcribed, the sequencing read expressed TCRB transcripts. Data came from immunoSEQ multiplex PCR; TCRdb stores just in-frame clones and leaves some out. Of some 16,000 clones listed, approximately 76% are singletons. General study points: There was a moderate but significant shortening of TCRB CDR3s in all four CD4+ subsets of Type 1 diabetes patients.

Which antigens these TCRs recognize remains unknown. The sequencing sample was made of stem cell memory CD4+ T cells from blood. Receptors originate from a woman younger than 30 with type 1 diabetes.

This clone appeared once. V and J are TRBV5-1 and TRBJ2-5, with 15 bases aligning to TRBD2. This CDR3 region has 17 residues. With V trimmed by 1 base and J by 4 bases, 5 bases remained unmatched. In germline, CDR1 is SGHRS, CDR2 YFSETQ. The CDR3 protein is CASSLPGLAGGAETQYF. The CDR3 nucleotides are TGCGCCAGCAGCTTGCCGGGACTAGCGGGAGGTGCAGAGACCCAGTACTTC.

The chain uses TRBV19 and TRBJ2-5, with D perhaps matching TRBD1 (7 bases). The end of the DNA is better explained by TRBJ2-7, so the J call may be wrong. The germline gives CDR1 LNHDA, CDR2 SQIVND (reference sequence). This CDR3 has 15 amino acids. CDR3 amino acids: CASSSRQGGLGEQYF. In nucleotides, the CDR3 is TGTGCCAGTAGTTCCCGACAGGGAGGCCTCGGCGAGCAGTACTTC.

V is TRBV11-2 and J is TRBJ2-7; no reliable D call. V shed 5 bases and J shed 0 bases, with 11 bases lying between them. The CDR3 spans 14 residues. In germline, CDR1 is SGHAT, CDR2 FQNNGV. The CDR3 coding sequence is TGTGCCAGCAGCACTACCATCAGCTCCTACGAGCAGTACTTC. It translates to CASSTTISSYEQYF.

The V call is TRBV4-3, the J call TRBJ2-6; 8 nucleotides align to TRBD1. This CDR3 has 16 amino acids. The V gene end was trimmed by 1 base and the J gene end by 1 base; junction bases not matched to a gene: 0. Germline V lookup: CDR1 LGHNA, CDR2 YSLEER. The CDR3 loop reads CASSQGTGSGANVLTF. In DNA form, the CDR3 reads TGCGCCAGCAGCCAAGGGACAGGGTCTGGGGCCAACGTCCTGACTTTC.

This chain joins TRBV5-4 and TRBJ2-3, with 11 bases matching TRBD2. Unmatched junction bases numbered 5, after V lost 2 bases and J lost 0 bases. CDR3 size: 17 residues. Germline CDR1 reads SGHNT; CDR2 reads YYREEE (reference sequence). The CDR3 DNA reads TGTGCCAGCAGCTTAGGACGGACTAGCGGGAGCACAGATACGCAGTATTTT. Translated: CASSLGRTSGSTDTQYF. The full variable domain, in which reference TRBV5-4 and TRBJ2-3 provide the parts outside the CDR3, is ETGVTQSPTHLIKTRGQQVTLRCSSQSGHNTVSWYQQALGQGPQFIFQYYREEENGRGNFPPRFSGLQFPNYSSELNVNALELDDSALYLCASSLGRTSGSTDTQYFGPGTRLTVL.

CDR3 sequence reads: CASSQSGRYNEQFF. Here the CDR3 DNA reads TGTGCCAGCAGCCAGAGCGGGAGGTACAATGAGCAGTTCTTC. V is TRBV7-8 and J is TRBJ2-1, with 9 positions matching TRBD2. The length of the CDR3 is 14 residues. Germline-derived CDR1 and CDR2 are SGHVS and FQNEAQ. Unmatched junction bases numbered 3, after V lost 5 bases and J lost 4 bases.

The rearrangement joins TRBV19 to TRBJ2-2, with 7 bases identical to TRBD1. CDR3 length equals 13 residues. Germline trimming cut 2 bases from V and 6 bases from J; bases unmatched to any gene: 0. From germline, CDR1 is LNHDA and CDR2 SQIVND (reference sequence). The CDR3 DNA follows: TGTGCCAGTAGTATAAGGGGGCCCGGGGAGCTGTTTTTT. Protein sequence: CASSIRGPGELFF.

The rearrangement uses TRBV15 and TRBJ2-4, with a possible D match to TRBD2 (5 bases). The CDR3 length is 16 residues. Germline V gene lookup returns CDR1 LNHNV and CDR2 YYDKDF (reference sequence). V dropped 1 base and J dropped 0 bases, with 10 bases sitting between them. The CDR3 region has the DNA TGTGCCACCAGCAGAGGGACTTCGCTAGCCAAAAACATTCAGTACTTC. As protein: CATSRGTSLAKNIQYF. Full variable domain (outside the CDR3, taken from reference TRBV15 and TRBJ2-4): DAMVIQNPRYQVTQFGKPVTLSCSQTLNHNVMYWYQQKSSQAPKLLFHYYDKDFNNEADTPDNFQSRRPNTSFCFLDIRSPGLGDTAMYLCATSRGTSLAKNIQYFGAGTRLSVL.

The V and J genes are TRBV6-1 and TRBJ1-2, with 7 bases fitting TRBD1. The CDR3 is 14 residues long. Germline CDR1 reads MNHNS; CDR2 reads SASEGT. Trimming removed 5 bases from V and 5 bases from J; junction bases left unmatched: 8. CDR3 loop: CASSIDNRGYGYTF. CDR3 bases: TGTGCCAGCAGTATCGATAACAGGGGATATGGCTACACCTTC.

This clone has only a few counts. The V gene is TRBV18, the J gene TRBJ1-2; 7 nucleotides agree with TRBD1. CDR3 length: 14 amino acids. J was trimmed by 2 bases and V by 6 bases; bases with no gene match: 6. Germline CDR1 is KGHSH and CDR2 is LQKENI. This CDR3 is CASSPLDRNYGYTF. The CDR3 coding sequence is TGTGCCAGCTCGCCTTTGGACAGGAACTATGGCTACACCTTC.

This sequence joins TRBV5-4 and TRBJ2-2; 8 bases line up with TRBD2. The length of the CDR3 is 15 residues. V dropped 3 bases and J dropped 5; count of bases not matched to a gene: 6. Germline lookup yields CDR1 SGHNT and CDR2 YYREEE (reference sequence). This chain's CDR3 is CASSSGTRGTGELFF. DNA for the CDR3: TGTGCCAGCAGCTCTGGGACTAGAGGGACCGGGGAGCTGTTTTTT. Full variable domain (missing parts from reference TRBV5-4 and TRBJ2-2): ETGVTQSPTHLIKTRGQQVTLRCSSQSGHNTVSWYQQALGQGPQFIFQYYREEENGRGNFPPRFSGLQFPNYSSELNVNALELDDSALYLCASSSGTRGTGELFFGEGSRLTVL.

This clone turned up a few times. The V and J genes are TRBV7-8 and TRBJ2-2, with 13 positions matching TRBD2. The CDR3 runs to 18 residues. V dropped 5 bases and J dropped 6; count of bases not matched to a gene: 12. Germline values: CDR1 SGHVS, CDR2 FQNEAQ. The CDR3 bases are TGTGCCAGCAGCCTCTTAATAACTAGCGGGAGGGAGGCCGGGGAGCTGTTTTTT. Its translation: CASSLLITSGREAGELFF.

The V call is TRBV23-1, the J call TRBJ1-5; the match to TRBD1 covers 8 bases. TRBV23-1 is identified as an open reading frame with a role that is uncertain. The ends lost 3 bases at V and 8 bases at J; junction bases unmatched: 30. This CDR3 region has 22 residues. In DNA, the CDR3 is TGCGCCAGCAGTCACTCCCCTTTTAACGGGACAGGCGTTTTGTTAATTGTGGAGCCCCAGCATTTT. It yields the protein CASSHSPFNGTGVLLIVEPQHF.

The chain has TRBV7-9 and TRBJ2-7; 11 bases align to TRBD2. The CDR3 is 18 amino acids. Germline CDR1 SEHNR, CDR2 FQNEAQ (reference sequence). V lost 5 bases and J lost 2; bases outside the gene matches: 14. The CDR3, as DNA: TGTGCCAGCAGCCGAGTACTAGCGGGAGCAGGAGCAGCCTACGAGCAGTACTTC. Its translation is CASSRVLAGAGAAYEQYF.

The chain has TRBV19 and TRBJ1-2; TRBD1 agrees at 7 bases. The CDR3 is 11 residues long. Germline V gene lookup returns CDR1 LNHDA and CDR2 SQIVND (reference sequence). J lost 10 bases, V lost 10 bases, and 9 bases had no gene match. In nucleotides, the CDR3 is TGTGCCATTCGGACAGGCGGCGTCTACACCTTC. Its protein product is CAIRTGGVYTF.

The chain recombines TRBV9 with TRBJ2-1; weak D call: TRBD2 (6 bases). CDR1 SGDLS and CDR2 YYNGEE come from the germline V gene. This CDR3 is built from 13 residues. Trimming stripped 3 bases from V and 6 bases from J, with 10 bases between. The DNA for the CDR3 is TGTGCCAGCAGCGCGGGACTCCCCAATGAGCAGTTCTTC. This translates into CASSAGLPNEQFF.

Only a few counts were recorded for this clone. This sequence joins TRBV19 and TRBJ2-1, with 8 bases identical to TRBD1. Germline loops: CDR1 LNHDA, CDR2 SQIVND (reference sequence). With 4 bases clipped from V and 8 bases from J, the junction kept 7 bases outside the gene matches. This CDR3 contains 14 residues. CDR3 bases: TGTGCCAGTAGTAATTACAGGGGGTATGATGAGCAGTTCTTC. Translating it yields CASSNYRGYDEQFF.

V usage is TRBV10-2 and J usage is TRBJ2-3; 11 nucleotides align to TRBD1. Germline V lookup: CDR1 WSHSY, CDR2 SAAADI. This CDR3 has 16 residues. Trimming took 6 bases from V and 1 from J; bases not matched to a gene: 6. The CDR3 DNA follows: TGCGCCAGCAGGGCGGACAGGGGGCTAGGCACAGATACGCAGTATTTT. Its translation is CASRADRGLGTDTQYF.

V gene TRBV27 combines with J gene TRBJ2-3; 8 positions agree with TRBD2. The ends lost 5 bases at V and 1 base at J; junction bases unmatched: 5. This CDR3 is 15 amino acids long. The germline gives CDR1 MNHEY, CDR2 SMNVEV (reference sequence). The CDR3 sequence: CASSHGREGTDTQYF. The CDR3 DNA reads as TGTGCCAGCAGTCACGGGCGGGAGGGCACAGATACGCAGTATTTT.

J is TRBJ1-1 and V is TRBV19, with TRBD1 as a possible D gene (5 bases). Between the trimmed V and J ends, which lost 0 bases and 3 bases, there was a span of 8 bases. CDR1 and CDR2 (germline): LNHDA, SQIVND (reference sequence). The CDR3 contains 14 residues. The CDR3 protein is CASSIESGYTEAFF. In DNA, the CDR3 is TGTGCCAGTAGTATAGAGTCAGGGTACACTGAAGCTTTCTTT.

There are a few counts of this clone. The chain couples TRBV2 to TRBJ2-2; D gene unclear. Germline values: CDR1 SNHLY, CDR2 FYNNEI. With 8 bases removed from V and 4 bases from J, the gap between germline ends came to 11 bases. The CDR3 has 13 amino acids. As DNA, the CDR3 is TGTGCCAGCCTCCCTTACACCACCGGGGAGCTGTTTTTT. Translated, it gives CASLPYTTGELFF.

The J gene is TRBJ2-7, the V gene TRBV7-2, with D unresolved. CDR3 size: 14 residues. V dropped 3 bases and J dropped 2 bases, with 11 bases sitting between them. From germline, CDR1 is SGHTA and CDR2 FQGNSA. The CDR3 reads CASSLYFPTYEQYF. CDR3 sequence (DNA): TGTGCCAGCAGCTTGTACTTTCCAACCTACGAGCAGTACTTC.

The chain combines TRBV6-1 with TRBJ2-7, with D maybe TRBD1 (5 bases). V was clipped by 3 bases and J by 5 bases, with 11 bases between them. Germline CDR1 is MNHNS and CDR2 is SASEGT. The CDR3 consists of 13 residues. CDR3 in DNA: TGTGCCAGCAGTGAGCTCAGGGCCCACGAGCAGTACTTC. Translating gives CASSELRAHEQYF.

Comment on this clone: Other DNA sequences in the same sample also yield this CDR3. The CDR3 nucleotides read TGCGCCAGCAGCCCTGGACTAGCGGGAGGCAATGAGCAGTTCTTC. It yields the protein CASSPGLAGGNEQFF. The rearrangement links TRBV5-1 to TRBJ2-1, with 14 bases that match TRBD2. Germline V gives CDR1 SGHRS, CDR2 YFSETQ. Losses at the gene ends were 4 bases for V and 6 bases for J; bases not matched to a gene: 3. This CDR3 is built from 15 residues.

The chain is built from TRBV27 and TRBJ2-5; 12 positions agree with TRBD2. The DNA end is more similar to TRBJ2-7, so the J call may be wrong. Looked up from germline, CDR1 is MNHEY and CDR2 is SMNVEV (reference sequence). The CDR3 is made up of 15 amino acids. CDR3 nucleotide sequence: TGTGCCAGCAGACTGAAGACTAGCGGGAGCTACGAGCAGTACTTC. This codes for CASRLKTSGSYEQYF.

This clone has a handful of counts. This chain's CDR3 is CASSPGLAGYNEQFF. CDR3 in DNA: TGTGCCAGCAGCCCCGGACTAGCGGGATACAATGAGCAGTTCTTC. The chain links TRBV5-4 to TRBJ2-1; 12 bases align to TRBD2. Looked up from germline, CDR1 is SGHNT and CDR2 is YYREEE (reference sequence). The CDR3 has 15 residues. V was pared by 4 bases and J by 4 bases, with 3 bases of the junction left unmatched.

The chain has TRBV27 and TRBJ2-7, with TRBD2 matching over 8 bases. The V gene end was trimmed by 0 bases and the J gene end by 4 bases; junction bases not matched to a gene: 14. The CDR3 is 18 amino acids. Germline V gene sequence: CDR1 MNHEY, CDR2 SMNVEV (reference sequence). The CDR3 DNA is TGTGCCAGCAGTTTATCATATGGCGGGAGGACCACCCCTTACGAGCAGTACGTC. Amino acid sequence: CASSLSYGGRTTPYEQYV.

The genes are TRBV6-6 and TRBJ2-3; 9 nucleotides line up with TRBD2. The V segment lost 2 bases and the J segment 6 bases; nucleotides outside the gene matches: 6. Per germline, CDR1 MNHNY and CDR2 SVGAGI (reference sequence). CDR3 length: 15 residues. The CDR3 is CASSYRGLAADTQYF. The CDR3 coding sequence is TGTGCCAGCAGTTACAGGGGACTAGCAGCGGATACGCAGTATTTT.

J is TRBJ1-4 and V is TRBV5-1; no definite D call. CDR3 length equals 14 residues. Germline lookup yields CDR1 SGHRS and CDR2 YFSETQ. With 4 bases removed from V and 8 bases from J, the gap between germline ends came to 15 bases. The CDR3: CASSRVGVGEKLFF. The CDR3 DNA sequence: TGCGCCAGCAGCCGTGTCGGGGTGGGCGAAAAACTGTTTTTT.

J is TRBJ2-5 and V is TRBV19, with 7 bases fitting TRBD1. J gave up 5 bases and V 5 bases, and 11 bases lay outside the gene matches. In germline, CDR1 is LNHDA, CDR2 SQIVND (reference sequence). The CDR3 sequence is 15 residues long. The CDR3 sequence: CASSFRQGARETQYF. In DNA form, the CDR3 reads TGTGCCAGTAGTTTCCGACAGGGAGCGAGGGAGACCCAGTACTTC.

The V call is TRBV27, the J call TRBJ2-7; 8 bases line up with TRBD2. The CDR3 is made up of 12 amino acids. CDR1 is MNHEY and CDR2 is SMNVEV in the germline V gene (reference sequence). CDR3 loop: CASSPGTRGKDV. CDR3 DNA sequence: TGTGCCAGCAGTCCTGGGACTAGGGGTAAGGACGTC.

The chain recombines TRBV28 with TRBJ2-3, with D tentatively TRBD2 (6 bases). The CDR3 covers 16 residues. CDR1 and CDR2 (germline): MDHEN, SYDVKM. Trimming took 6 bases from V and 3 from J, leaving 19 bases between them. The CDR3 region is CASRGGKFGGTDTQYF. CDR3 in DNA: TGTGCCAGCAGAGGAGGGAAGTTCGGAGGGACAGATACGCAGTATTTT.